These 19 T cell receptor beta chains came from one sample sequenced in a study of blood T cell repertoires in COVID-19. Data came from immunoSEQ multiplex PCR; TCRdb stores just in-frame clones and leaves some out. The sample lists 71,000 or so clones, 80% to 90% occurring once. The material sequenced was peripheral blood. The receptor set was obtained from a man in his fifties or sixties with active COVID-19.

This chain connects TRBV6-2 or TRBV6-3 to TRBJ2-7, with 7 bases aligning to TRBD1. The ends lost 2 bases at V and 3 bases at J; junction bases unmatched: 13. Germline values: CDR1 MNHEY, CDR2 SVGEGT. CDR3 size: 17 residues. The CDR3 is CASSYPPQTGKVYEQYF. In DNA form, the CDR3 reads TGTGCCAGCAGTTACCCACCCCAGACAGGGAAGGTCTACGAGCAGTACTTC.

The chain employs TRBV24-1 and TRBJ2-2; 14 bases line up with TRBD2. The CDR3 is 18 amino acids. Trimming removed 4 bases from V and 3 bases from J; junction bases left unmatched: 6. Germline V gives CDR1 KGHDR, CDR2 SFDVKD. CDR3 sequence reads: CATSEMGLAGVDTGELFF. The DNA for the CDR3 is TGTGCCACCAGTGAAATGGGACTAGCGGGGGTGGACACCGGGGAGCTGTTTTTT.

The rearrangement uses TRBV11-1 and TRBJ1-2; the D gene is possibly TRBD1 (5 bases). This CDR3 has 15 residues. Trimming left V 2 bases short and J 0 bases short, with 10 bases between. Germline CDR1 is SGHAT and CDR2 is FQDESV (reference sequence). In DNA, the CDR3 is TGTGCCAGCAGCTTACTCGGACACGCTAACTATGGCTACACCTTC. Its translation: CASSLLGHANYGYTF. The full variable domain, in which reference TRBV11-1 and TRBJ1-2 provide the parts outside the CDR3, is EAEVAQSPRYKITEKSQAVAFWCDPISGHATLYWYRQILGQGPELLVQFQDESVVDDSQLPKDRFSAERLKGVDSTLKIQPAELGDSAMYLCASSLLGHANYGYTFGSGTRLTVV.

This clone was seen once. This sequence joins TRBV6-5 and TRBJ2-4; D possibly corresponds to TRBD2 (5 bases). The CDR3 covers 12 residues. Trimming took off 0 bases at V and 14 bases at J, with 11 bases between the two ends. Germline CDR1 reads MNHEY; CDR2 reads SVGAGI. The CDR3 reads CASSYSTGKEYF. The CDR3 DNA is TGTGCCAGCAGTTACTCGACCGGGAAAGAGTACTTC.

CDR3 sequence reads: CASSYGATQYF. CDR3 DNA sequence: TGTGCCAGCAGTTACGGGGCTACGCAGTATTTT. The chain uses TRBV6-5 and TRBJ2-3; D is possibly TRBD1 (5 bases). Germline CDR1 reads MNHEY; CDR2 reads SVGAGI. Deletions cut 2 bases from V and 8 bases from J, with 5 bases between. The CDR3 has 11 amino acids.

The chain uses TRBV5-1 and TRBJ2-3; 9 bases match TRBD2. The V segment lost 4 bases and the J segment 5 bases; nucleotides outside the gene matches: 11. The CDR3 runs to 16 residues. The germline gives CDR1 SGHRS, CDR2 YFSETQ. CDR3 protein: CASSPPAGGGGDTQYF. CDR3 nucleotides: TGCGCCAGCAGCCCCCCAGCGGGGGGAGGCGGAGATACGCAGTATTTT.

The V and J genes are TRBV19 and TRBJ1-2, with D possibly TRBD1 on 6 matching bases. Germline CDR1 is LNHDA and CDR2 is SQIVND (reference sequence). The germline V and J ends were trimmed by 8 bases and 1 base, with 8 bases remaining between them. There are 12 residues in the CDR3. CDR3 sequence reads: CASLQGNYGYTF. In nucleotides, the CDR3 is TGTGCCAGTTTACAGGGTAACTATGGCTACACCTTC.

The rearrangement links TRBV30 to TRBJ2-7; 9 bases line up with TRBD2. This CDR3 has 14 amino acids. Per the germline V gene, CDR1 is GTSNPN and CDR2 is SVGIG (reference sequence). The V gene end was trimmed by 5 bases and the J gene end by 2 bases; junction bases not matched to a gene: 7. CDR3 nucleotides: TGTGCCTGGTCCTCAGGGACTAGCACCTACGAGCAGTACTTC. Translating gives CAWSSGTSTYEQYF.

V usage is TRBV4-1 and J usage is TRBJ1-2; 8 bases agree with TRBD1. CDR3 length equals 18 residues. The germline V gene encodes CDR1 MGHRA and CDR2 YSYEKL. With 2 bases clipped from V and 1 base from J, the junction kept 12 bases outside the gene matches. CDR3 sequence (DNA): TGCGCCAGCAGCCAAATCACAGGAAGGGACAGGAATAACTATGGCTACACCTTC. Translated, it gives CASSQITGRDRNNYGYTF.

This chain links TRBV5-1 with TRBJ2-5, with 8 bases fitting TRBD1. With 3 bases clipped from V and 3 bases from J, the junction kept 4 bases outside the gene matches. This CDR3 has 14 residues. Germline loops: CDR1 SGHRS, CDR2 YFSETQ. The CDR3 nucleotides read TGCGCCAGCAGCTACATGACAGGGGAAGAGACCCAGTACTTC. Amino acid sequence: CASSYMTGEETQYF.

The V and J genes are TRBV19 and TRBJ2-2; 10 bases match TRBD2. The CDR3 consists of 15 residues. V was pared by 7 bases and J by 7 bases, with 9 bases of the junction left unmatched. Germline CDR1 is LNHDA and CDR2 is SQIVND (reference sequence). CDR3 nucleotides: TGTGCCAGTACCCCGGCTAGCGGGAGTGTCGGGGAGCTGTTTTTT. It specifies CASTPASGSVGELFF.

V and J are TRBV4-2 and TRBJ1-2; tentative D call: TRBD1 (5 bases). V lost 3 bases and J 6 bases, leaving 14 bases between the germline ends. Germline CDR1 reads LGHNA; CDR2 reads YNFKEQ. CDR3 length: 14 amino acids. The CDR3 nucleotides read TGTGCCAGCAGCCAGGCAGACAGATCAGATGGCTACACCTTC. Protein product: CASSQADRSDGYTF.

The chain employs TRBV6-1 and TRBJ1-5; no firm D call. The CDR3 is 14 amino acids. CDR1 and CDR2 from the germline V gene are MNHNS and SASEGT. V shed 2 bases and J shed 2 bases, with 7 bases lying between them. CDR3 DNA: TGTGCCAGCAGTGAACAGTTTGGCAATCAGCCCCAGCATTTT. It codes for CASSEQFGNQPQHF.

The chain recombines TRBV27 with TRBJ2-1; no definite D call. Trimming shortened V by 5 bases and J by 2 bases, and 10 bases separated the two germline ends. CDR1 and CDR2 (germline): MNHEY, SMNVEV (reference sequence). The CDR3 totals 14 residues. The CDR3 sequence: CASSRQRPYNEQFF. The CDR3 nucleotides read TGTGCCAGCAGTCGGCAGAGGCCCTACAATGAGCAGTTCTTC.

The V call is TRBV4-3, the J call TRBJ1-4; unclear D gene. CDR1 and CDR2 from the germline V gene are LGHNA and YSLEER. V gave up 2 bases and J gave up 1 base, with 11 bases separating them. CDR3 length: 16 amino acids. The CDR3 loop reads CASSQLMGRTNEKLFF. The CDR3 DNA reads TGCGCCAGCAGCCAACTAATGGGGAGAACTAATGAAAAACTGTTTTTT.

J is TRBJ2-7 and V is TRBV28; 7 nucleotides match TRBD2. The CDR3 spans 15 residues. Germline V gives CDR1 MDHEN, CDR2 SYDVKM. V lost 4 bases and J lost 7; bases outside the gene matches: 13. As DNA, the CDR3 is TGTGCCAGCAGTTCCTTGAATCGGGGGGTTGGGGAGCAGTACTTC. This sequence encodes CASSSLNRGVGEQYF. Full variable domain (missing parts from reference TRBV28 and TRBJ2-7): DVKVTQSSRYLVKRTGEKVFLECVQDMDHENMFWYRQDPGLGLRLIYFSYDVKMKEKGDIPEGYSVSREKKERFSLILESASTNQTSMYLCASSSLNRGVGEQYFGPGTRLTVT.

The chain is built from TRBV19 and TRBJ2-1, with 14 bases identical to TRBD2. With V trimmed by 5 bases and J by 8 bases, 11 bases remained unmatched. The germline gives CDR1 LNHDA, CDR2 SQIVND (reference sequence). The CDR3 length is 17 residues. The CDR3 is CASSGGGLAGAGDEQFF. For the CDR3, the DNA is TGTGCCAGTAGTGGGGGGGGACTAGCGGGAGCTGGTGATGAGCAGTTCTTC. The entire variable domain, with the rest obtained from reference TRBV19 and TRBJ2-1, is as follows: DGGITQSPKYLFRKEGQNVTLSCEQNLNHDAMYWYRQDPGQGLRLIYYSQIVNDFQKGDIAEGYSVSREKKESFPLTVTSAQKNPTAFYLCASSGGGLAGAGDEQFFGPGTRLTVL.

This clone was observed a handful of times. The J gene is TRBJ2-1, the V gene TRBV5-1; 10 bases line up with TRBD1. Germline loops: CDR1 SGHRS, CDR2 YFSETQ. Germline trimming cut 4 bases from V and 2 bases from J; bases unmatched to any gene: 6. CDR3 length equals 16 residues. The CDR3 protein is CASSAGQGRAYNEQFF. Written as DNA, the CDR3 is TGCGCCAGCAGCGCGGGACAGGGGCGGGCCTACAATGAGCAGTTCTTC. Together with reference TRBV5-1 and TRBJ2-1, the CDR3 gives the full variable domain: KAGVTQTPRYLIKTRGQQVTLSCSPISGHRSVSWYQQTPGQGLQFLFEYFSETQRNKGNFPGRFSGRQFSNSRSEMNVSTLELGDSALYLCASSAGQGRAYNEQFFGPGTRLTVL.

The J gene is TRBJ1-5, the V gene TRBV19; D gene unclear. CDR3 length equals 14 residues. Germline V gives CDR1 LNHDA, CDR2 SQIVND (reference sequence). The V and J ends lost 7 bases and 5 bases respectively, with 15 bases between them. The CDR3 loop is CASKAPVTHQPQHF. The CDR3, as DNA: TGTGCCAGTAAAGCCCCGGTCACCCATCAGCCCCAGCATTTT.